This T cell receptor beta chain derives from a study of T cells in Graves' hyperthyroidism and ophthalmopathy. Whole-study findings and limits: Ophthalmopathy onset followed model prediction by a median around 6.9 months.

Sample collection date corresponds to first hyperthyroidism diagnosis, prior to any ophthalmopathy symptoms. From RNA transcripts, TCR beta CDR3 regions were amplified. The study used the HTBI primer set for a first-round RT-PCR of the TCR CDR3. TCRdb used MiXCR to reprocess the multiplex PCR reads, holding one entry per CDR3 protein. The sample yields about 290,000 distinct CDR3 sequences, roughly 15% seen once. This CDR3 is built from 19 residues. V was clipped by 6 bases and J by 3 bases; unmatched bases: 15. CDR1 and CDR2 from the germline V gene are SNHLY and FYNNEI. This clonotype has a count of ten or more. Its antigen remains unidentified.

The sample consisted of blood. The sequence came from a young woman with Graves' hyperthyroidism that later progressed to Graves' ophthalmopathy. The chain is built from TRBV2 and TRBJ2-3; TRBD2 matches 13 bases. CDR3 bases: TGTGCCAGCAGAAAAACGGGGGGACTAGCGGGAAGGAGTACAGATACGCAGTATTTT. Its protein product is CASRKTGGLAGRSTDTQYF.